These 17 T cell receptor beta chains came from one sample sequenced in a study of blood T cell repertoires in COVID-19. TCRdb keeps only in-frame clones here, not all; method: immunoSEQ multiplex PCR. Of fewer than 200,000 clones listed, 88% are singletons. Sequencing was carried out using peripheral blood. The receptors originated from a man aged 35 to 55 with active or convalescent COVID-19.

This chain connects TRBV7-9 to TRBJ2-5; D gene ambiguous. CDR3 length: 14 amino acids. Germline V gene lookup returns CDR1 SEHNR and CDR2 FQNEAQ (reference sequence). With 1 base removed from V and 5 bases from J, the gap between germline ends came to 11 bases. CDR3 sequence (DNA): TGTGCCAGCAGCTTAGGGTCGGTCTGGGAGACCCAGTACTTC. Translated, it gives CASSLGSVWETQYF. Variable domain in full (rest from reference TRBV7-9 and TRBJ2-5): DTGVSQNPRHKITKRGQNVTFRCDPISEHNRLYWYRQTLGQGPEFLTYFQNEAQLEKSRLLSDRFSAERPKGSFSTLEIQRTEQGDSAMYLCASSLGSVWETQYFGPGTRLLVL.

This chain uses TRBV7-9 with TRBJ1-1; 9 bases are shared with TRBD1. V dropped 3 bases and J dropped 2; count of bases not matched to a gene: 1. The CDR3 runs to 14 residues. The germline gives CDR1 SEHNR, CDR2 FQNEAQ (reference sequence). The CDR3 DNA sequence: TGTGCCAGCAGCTTTACAGGGGGCAACACTGAAGCTTTCTTT. It specifies CASSFTGGNTEAFF.

The J gene is TRBJ2-5, the V gene TRBV27; possibly TRBD2 for D (5 bases). The CDR3 extends over 16 amino acids. Germline CDR1 reads MNHEY; CDR2 reads SMNVEV (reference sequence). Trimming left V 6 bases short and J 3 bases short, with 20 bases between. The CDR3 protein is CASSLRRLSGEETQYF. As DNA, the CDR3 is TGTGCCAGCAGCTTGCGGAGACTGAGCGGAGAAGAGACCCAGTACTTC.

This clone appeared a single time. The V and J genes are TRBV29-1 and TRBJ2-1; TRBD1 agrees at 7 bases. The germline V gene encodes CDR1 SQVTM and CDR2 ANQGSEA. The CDR3 contains 14 residues. Trimming took 3 bases from V and 3 from J; bases not matched to a gene: 5. The CDR3 DNA follows: TGCAGCGTTGATAGGCAGGGGGACTACAATGAGCAGTTCTTC. Translation gives CSVDRQGDYNEQFF.

V usage is TRBV4-3 and J usage is TRBJ1-5, with TRBD1 identical over 8 bases. The J segment lost 6 bases and the V segment lost 3 bases, leaving 7 bases of the junction unmatched. Germline V gives CDR1 LGHNA, CDR2 YSLEER. CDR3 length: 15 residues. The DNA of the CDR3 is TGCGCCAGCAGCCAGGCAGCAGGGGGCGGTCAGCCCCAGCATTTT. This encodes CASSQAAGGGQPQHF.

The rearrangement uses TRBV15 and TRBJ2-3; D not certain. Between the trimmed V and J ends, which lost 3 bases and 1 base, there was a span of 5 bases. Germline CDR1 reads LNHNV; CDR2 reads YYDKDF (reference sequence). The CDR3 runs 13 residues. The CDR3 loop is CATSSRGTDTQYF. CDR3 DNA sequence: TGTGCCACCAGCAGCCGGGGCACAGATACGCAGTATTTT.

The gene calls are TRBV27 and TRBJ2-7, with 7 bases aligning to TRBD1. J lost 3 bases, V lost 6 bases, and 11 bases had no gene match. The germline V gene encodes CDR1 MNHEY and CDR2 SMNVEV (reference sequence). This CDR3 is 15 amino acids long. In DNA form, the CDR3 reads TGTGCCAGCAGAGGACAGGACTCGGATTTCTACGAGCAGTACTTC. Residues: CASRGQDSDFYEQYF.

As regards this clone: This same CDR3 is encoded by further DNA sequences in the sample. The V and J genes are TRBV7-2 and TRBJ2-1; 11 bases match TRBD2. The V segment lost 5 bases and the J segment 4 bases; nucleotides outside the gene matches: 4. The germline V gene has CDR1 SGHTA and CDR2 FQGNSA. CDR3 length: 15 residues. The CDR3 coding sequence is TGTGCCAGCAGCCCACTAGCGGGAGTTTACAATGAGCAGTTCTTC. Protein: CASSPLAGVYNEQFF. The full variable domain, in which reference TRBV7-2 and TRBJ2-1 provide the parts outside the CDR3, is GAGVSQSPSNKVTEKGKDVELRCDPISGHTALYWYRQSLGQGLEFLIYFQGNSAPDKSGLPSDRFSAERTGGSVSTLTIQRTQQEDSAVYLCASSPLAGVYNEQFFGPGTRLTVL.

The chain couples TRBV21-1 to TRBJ2-7; the DNA was not compared with TRBD2, the D call given in the table. TRBV21-1 is annotated as a pseudogene. The CDR3 totals 14 residues. The CDR3 nucleotides are TGTGCCAGCGAGACTAGCGGGCCTATCTACGAGCAGTACTTC. Its translation: CASETSGPIYEQYF.

V usage is TRBV2 and J usage is TRBJ1-4; weak D call: TRBD1 (6 bases). In germline, CDR1 is SNHLY, CDR2 FYNNEI. The CDR3 sequence is 15 residues long. V lost 2 bases, J lost 3 bases, and 10 bases lay in between. CDR3 nucleotides: TGTGCCAGCAGTGAATGGACAGCCGCTAATGAAAAACTGTTTTTT. Protein: CASSEWTAANEKLFF.

The chain carries TRBV7-9 and TRBJ1-5; perhaps TRBD1 as D (6 bases). V lost 10 bases, J lost 7 bases, and 17 bases lay in between. From germline, CDR1 is SEHNR and CDR2 FQNEAQ (reference sequence). The length of the CDR3 is 13 residues. Here the CDR3 reads CATTGSEAQPQHF. DNA for the CDR3: TGTGCCACCACAGGGAGCGAGGCACAGCCCCAGCATTTT.

This chain connects TRBV7-6 to TRBJ1-1; D remains unclear. Germline V lookup: CDR1 SGHVS, CDR2 FNYEAQ. The CDR3 runs to 11 residues. V was pared by 4 bases and J by 6 bases, with 6 bases between. The CDR3 is CASSSGSEAFF. The CDR3 nucleotides read TGTGCCAGCAGCTCAGGATCTGAAGCTTTCTTT. Supplemented by reference TRBV7-6 and TRBJ1-1, the full variable domain reads GAGVSQSPRYKVTKRGQDVALRCDPISGHVSLYWYRQALGQGPEFLTYFNYEAQQDKSGLPNDRFSAERPEGSISTLTIQRTEQRDSAMYRCASSSGSEAFFGQGTRLTVV.

The table lists this clone with a few counts. V is TRBV10-3 and J is TRBJ1-1; D might be TRBD1 (5 bases). The V gene's germline CDR1 is ENHRY and CDR2 SYGVKD. The CDR3 runs 13 residues. The V end was cut by 5 bases, the J end by 5 bases, with 12 bases between. The DNA for the CDR3 is TGTGCCATCAGTCCCTTGGGGCCAACTGAAGCTTTCTTT. This codes for CAISPLGPTEAFF.

The chain employs TRBV7-9 and TRBJ2-4; D is possibly TRBD1 (5 bases). Germline-derived CDR1 and CDR2 are SEHNR and FQNEAQ (reference sequence). V shed 1 base and J shed 3 bases, with 13 bases lying between them. This CDR3 spans 16 amino acids. The CDR3 sequence is CASSLGPGHDKNIQYF. CDR3 bases: TGTGCCAGCAGCTTAGGTCCAGGGCACGACAAAAACATTCAGTACTTC. The entire variable domain, with the rest obtained from reference TRBV7-9 and TRBJ2-4, is as follows: DTGVSQNPRHKITKRGQNVTFRCDPISEHNRLYWYRQTLGQGPEFLTYFQNEAQLEKSRLLSDRFSAERPKGSFSTLEIQRTEQGDSAMYLCASSLGPGHDKNIQYFGAGTRLSVL.

In nucleotides, the CDR3 is TGTGCCACAGCGGGAGCTTGGGGGGTCGCAGATACGCAGTATTTT. Translated: CATAGAWGVADTQYF. J is TRBJ2-3 and V is TRBV19, with TRBD2 matching over 8 bases. The CDR3 spans 15 residues. The J segment lost 4 bases and the V segment lost 10 bases, leaving 13 bases of the junction unmatched. Germline V gives CDR1 LNHDA, CDR2 SQIVND (reference sequence).

This clone showed up just once. The gene calls are TRBV5-1 and TRBJ2-2; the D gene is possibly TRBD2 (5 bases). The CDR3 extends over 16 amino acids. V dropped 4 bases and J dropped 1 base, with 14 bases sitting between them. From germline, CDR1 is SGHRS and CDR2 YFSETQ. The CDR3 DNA sequence: TGCGCCAGCAGCCAGAGAAGCGGAGGGAACACCGGGGAGCTGTTTTTT. Its protein is CASSQRSGGNTGELFF.

V gene TRBV2 combines with J gene TRBJ1-2; 7 positions agree with TRBD1. Germline assignment: CDR1 SNHLY and CDR2 FYNNEI. CDR3 size: 13 residues. The V segment lost 7 bases and the J segment 3 bases; nucleotides outside the gene matches: 5. The CDR3 loop reads CASTPDRDYGYTF. CDR3 coding DNA: TGTGCCAGCACCCCAGACAGGGACTATGGCTACACCTTC.